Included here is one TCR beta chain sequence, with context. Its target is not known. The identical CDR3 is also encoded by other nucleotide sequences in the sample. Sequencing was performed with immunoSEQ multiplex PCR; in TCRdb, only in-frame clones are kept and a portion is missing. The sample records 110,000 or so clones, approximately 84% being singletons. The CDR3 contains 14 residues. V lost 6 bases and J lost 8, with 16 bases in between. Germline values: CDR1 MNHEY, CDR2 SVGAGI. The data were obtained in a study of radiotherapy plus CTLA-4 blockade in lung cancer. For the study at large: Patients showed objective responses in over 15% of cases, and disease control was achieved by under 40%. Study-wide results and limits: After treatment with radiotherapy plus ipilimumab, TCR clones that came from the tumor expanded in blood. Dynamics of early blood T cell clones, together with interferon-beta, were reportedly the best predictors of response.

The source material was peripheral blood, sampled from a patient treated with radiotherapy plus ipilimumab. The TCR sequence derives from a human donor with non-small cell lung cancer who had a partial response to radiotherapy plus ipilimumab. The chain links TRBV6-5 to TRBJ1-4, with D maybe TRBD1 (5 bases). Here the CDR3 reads CASRTTGGREKLFF. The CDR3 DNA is TGTGCCAGCAGAACCACCGGGGGTCGGGAAAAACTGTTTTTT.